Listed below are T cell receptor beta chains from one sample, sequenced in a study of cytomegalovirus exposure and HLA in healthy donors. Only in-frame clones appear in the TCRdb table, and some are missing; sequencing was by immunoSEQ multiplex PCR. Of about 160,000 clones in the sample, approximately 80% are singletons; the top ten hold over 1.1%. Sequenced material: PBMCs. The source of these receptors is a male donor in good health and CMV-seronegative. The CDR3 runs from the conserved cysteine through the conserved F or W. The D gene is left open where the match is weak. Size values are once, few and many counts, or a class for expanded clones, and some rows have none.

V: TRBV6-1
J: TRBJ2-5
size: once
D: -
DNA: TGTGCCAGCAGCGTAGGACACCCTAAAGAGACCCAGTACTTC
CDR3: CASSVGHPKETQYF

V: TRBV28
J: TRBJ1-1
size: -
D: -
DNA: TGTGCCAGCAGTAGTGGTGGGGAGGGAGGGGAAGCTTTCTTT
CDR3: CASSSGGEGGEAFF

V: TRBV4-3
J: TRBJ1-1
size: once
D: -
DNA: TGCGCCAGCAGCCAAGAACTGGGGGGTACTGAAGCTTTCTTT
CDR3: CASSQELGGTEAFF

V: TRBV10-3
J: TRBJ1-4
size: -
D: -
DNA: TGTGCCATCAGTGGACAGGCCGTTTCAACTAATGAAAAACTGTTTTTT
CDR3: CAISGQAVSTNEKLFF

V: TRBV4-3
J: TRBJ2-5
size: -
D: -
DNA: TGCGCCAGCAGCCTCAGGCAGGGGTCGGCAGAGACCCAGTACTTC
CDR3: CASSLRQGSAETQYF

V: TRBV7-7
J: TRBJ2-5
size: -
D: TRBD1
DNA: TGTGCTAGCAGCTTAGGTGGGACAGATCAAGAGACCCAGTACTTC
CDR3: CASSLGGTDQETQYF

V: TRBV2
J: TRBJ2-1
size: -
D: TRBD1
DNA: TGTGCCAGCAGTGGGGGACAGGGTCTGAGTGAGCAGTTCTTC
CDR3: CASSGGQGLSEQFF

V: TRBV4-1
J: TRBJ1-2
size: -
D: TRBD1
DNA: TGCGCCAGCAGCCATCCAGCGACAGGGTACTATGGCTACACCTTC
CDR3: CASSHPATGYYGYTF

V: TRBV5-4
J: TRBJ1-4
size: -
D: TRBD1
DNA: TGTGCCAGCAGCGTAGACAGGGGGCCCAATGAAAAACTGTTTTTT
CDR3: CASSVDRGPNEKLFF

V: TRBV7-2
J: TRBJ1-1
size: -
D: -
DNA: TGTGCCAGCAGCGCCCAGGGGAACACTGAAGCTTTCTTT
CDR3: CASSAQGNTEAFF

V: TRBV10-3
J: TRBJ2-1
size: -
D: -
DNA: TGTGCCATCAGTGAGCGGGACAATGAGCAGTTCTTC
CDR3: CAISERDNEQFF

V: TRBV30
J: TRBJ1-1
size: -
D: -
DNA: TGTGCCTGGAGTCCACAGGGGAACACTGAAGCTTTCTTT
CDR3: CAWSPQGNTEAFF

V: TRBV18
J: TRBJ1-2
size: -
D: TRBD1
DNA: TGTGCCAGCTCAACCACTCCGGGACAGACCATCTATGGCTACACCTTC
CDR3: CASSTTPGQTIYGYTF

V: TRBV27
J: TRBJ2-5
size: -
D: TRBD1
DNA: TGTGCCAGCAGTCGGGACAGGGAACAAGAGACCCAGTACTTC
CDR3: CASSRDREQETQYF

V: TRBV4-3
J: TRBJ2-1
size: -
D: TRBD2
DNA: TGCGCCAGCAGCCAAGATAGGGGGACTAGCGGGAGGTTATTTGAGCAGTTCTTC
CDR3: CASSQDRGTSGRLFEQFF

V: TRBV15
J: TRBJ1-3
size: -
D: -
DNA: TGTGCCACCAGCAGAGGCCGGCTCTCCCGGGGGGGAAACACCATATATTTT
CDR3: CATSRGRLSRGGNTIYF

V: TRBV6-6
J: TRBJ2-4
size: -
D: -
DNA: TGTGCCAGCACAAATCCGGGGTCAGCCAAAAACATTCAGTACTTC
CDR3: CASTNPGSAKNIQYF

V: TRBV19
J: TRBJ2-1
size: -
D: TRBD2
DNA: TGTGCCAGTAGTATAGGGCTAGCGGGAGTCACAGTCAATGAGCAGTTCTTC
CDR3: CASSIGLAGVTVNEQFF

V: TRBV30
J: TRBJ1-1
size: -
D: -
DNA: TGTGCCTGGAGTGTGGGGGGTCCTGAAGCTTTCTTT
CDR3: CAWSVGGPEAFF

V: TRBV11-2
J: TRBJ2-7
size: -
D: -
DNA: TGTGCCAGCAGCCACTCGTCGAGCGGGTTCCGTGCCTACGAGCAGTACTTC
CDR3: CASSHSSSGFRAYEQYF

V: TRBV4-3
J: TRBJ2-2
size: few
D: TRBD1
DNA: TGCGCCAGCAGCCAAGGGAAGGGGGCAATGCGGGAGCTGTTTTTT
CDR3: CASSQGKGAMRELFF

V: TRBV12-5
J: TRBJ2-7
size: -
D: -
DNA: TGTGCTAGTGGTACCCCCACAGGCACCTACGAGCAGTACTTC
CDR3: CASGTPTGTYEQYF

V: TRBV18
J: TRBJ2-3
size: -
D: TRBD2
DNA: TGTGCCAGCTCACCACGCGGACTAGCGGGACCCACAGATACGCAGTATTTT
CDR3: CASSPRGLAGPTDTQYF

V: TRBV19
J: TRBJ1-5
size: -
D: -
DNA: TGTGCCAGTAGATGGGGGCGGGATCAGCCCCAGCATTTT
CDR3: CASRWGRDQPQHF

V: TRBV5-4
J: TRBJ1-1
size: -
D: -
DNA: TGTGCCAGCAGCTTGGGGGGCTCCAGGTCAGGCGCTGAAGCTTTCTTT
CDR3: CASSLGGSRSGAEAFF

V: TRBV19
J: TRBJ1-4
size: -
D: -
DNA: TGTGCCAGTAGTATCGAGGGCTCCAAACTGTTTTTT
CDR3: CASSIEGSKLFF

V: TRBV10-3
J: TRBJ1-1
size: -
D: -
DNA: TGTGCCATCAGTTTACAGGAGAACACTGAAGCTTTCTTT
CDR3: CAISLQENTEAFF

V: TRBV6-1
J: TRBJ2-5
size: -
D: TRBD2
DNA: TGTGCCAGCAGTGAAGTGGCGGGGGGCCAAGAGACCCAGTACTTC
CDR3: CASSEVAGGQETQYF

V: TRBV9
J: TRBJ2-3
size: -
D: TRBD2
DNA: TGTGCCAGCAGCTCCCCACTAGCGGGAGGGTCAGATACGCAGTATTTT
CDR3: CASSSPLAGGSDTQYF

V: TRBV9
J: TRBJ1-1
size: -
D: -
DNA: TGTGCCAGCACCGGGGGGGTCCCGGGACAAACGAACACTGAAGCTTTCTTT
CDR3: CASTGGVPGQTNTEAFF

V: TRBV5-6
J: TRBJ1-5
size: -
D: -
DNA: TGTGCCAGCAGCTTGGGTTCGGGTTTCCAGCCCCAGCATTTT
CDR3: CASSLGSGFQPQHF

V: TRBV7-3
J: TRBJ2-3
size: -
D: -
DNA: TGTGCCAGCAGCCCCGGGACTAGCACAGATACGCAGTATTTT
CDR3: CASSPGTSTDTQYF

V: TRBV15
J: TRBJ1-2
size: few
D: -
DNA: TGTGCCACCAGCAGAGATGGCACAGGCCGGAGCTATGGCTACACCTTC
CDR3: CATSRDGTGRSYGYTF

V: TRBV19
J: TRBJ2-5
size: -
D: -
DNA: TGTGCCAGTAGTATAGGTAATATCGGGGGAGAGACCCAGTACTTC
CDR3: CASSIGNIGGETQYF

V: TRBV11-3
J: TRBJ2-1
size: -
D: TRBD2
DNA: TGTGCCAGCAGCTTAACCGGCGGGGGGGCCGCTGAGCAGTTCTTC
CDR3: CASSLTGGGAAEQFF

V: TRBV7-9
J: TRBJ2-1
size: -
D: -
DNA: TGTGCCAGCAGCTTAAGAGGGTTCGATGAGCAGTTCTTC
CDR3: CASSLRGFDEQFF

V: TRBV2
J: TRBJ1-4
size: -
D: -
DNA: TGTGCCAGCAGTGAAAACAGGCGAGCAGCAACTAATGAAAAACTGTTTTTT
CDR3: CASSENRRAATNEKLFF

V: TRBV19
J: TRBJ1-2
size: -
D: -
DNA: TGTGCCAGTAGTATCCCAGACAGCTACTATGGCTACACCTTC
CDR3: CASSIPDSYYGYTF

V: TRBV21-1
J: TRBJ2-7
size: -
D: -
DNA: TGTGCCAGCAGCAAAGAGGGAAAGGAGGGAAGTCCCCGGGAACGCCGATTTGGGGAGCAGTACTTC
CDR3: CASSKEGKEGSPRERRFGEQYF

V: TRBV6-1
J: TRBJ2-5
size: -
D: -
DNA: TGTGCCAGCAGTTTTCCGGAGACCCAGTACTTC
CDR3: CASSFPETQYF